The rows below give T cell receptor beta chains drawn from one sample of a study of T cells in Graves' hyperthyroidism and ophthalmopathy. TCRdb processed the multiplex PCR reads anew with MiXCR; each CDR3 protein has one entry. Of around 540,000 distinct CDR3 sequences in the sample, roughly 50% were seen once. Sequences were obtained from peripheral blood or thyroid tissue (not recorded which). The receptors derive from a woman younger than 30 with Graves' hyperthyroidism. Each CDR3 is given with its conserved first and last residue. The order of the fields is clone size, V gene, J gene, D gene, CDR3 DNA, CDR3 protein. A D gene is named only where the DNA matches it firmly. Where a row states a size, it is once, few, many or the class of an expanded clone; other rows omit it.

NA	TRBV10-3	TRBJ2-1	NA	TGTGCCATCAGTGAAGGGGGTTACAATGAGCAGTTCTTC	CAISEGGYNEQFF
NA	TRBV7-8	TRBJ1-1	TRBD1	TGTGCCAGCAGCTCGCCGGGACAGGGGAGGAGCGACACTGAAGCTTTCTTT	CASSSPGQGRSDTEAFF
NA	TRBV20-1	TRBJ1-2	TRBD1	TGCAGTGCTAGAGATCCGGGACAGGGAAGGAATGGCTACACCTTC	CSARDPGQGRNGYTF
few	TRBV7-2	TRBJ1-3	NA	TGTGCCAGCAGCCCGGTGGTCCAGGCTGGAAACACCATATATTTT	CASSPVVQAGNTIYF
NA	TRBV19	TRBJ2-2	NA	TGTGCCAGTAGTATCGATCGGAGCACCGGGGAGCTGTTTTTT	CASSIDRSTGELFF
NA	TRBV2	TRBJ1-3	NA	TGTGCCAGCATAGAAGGAGGGACTGGAAACACCATATATTTT	CASIEGGTGNTIYF
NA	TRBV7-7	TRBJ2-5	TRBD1	TGTGCCAGCAGCTCTAGCCCCCCAGGGACAGATGAGACCCAGTACTTC	CASSSSPPGTDETQYF
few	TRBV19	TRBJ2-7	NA	TGTGCCAGTAGTCGCGGCGGGGACAGATCCTACGAGCAGTACTTC	CASSRGGDRSYEQYF
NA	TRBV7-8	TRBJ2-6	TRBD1	TGTGCCAGCAGCTTATCCCGACAGGGGAGCTCTGGGGCCAACGTCCTGACTTTC	CASSLSRQGSSGANVLTF
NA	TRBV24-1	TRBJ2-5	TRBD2	TGTGCCACCAGTGACGAAGGACTAGCGGGAGGACCTGAGTACTTC	CATSDEGLAGGPEYF
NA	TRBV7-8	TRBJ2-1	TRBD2	TGTGCCAGCAGCCCCCCGGGATTCAGCGGGAGGATGCAGTTCTTC	CASSPPGFSGRMQFF
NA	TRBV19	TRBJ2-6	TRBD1	TGTGCCACCGGGACAGGGCTCTCTGGGGCCAACGTCCTGACTTTC	CATGTGLSGANVLTF
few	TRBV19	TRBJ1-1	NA	TGTGCCAGTAGCCCCCCCTACTGGACGTACACTGAAGCTTTCTTT	CASSPPYWTYTEAFF
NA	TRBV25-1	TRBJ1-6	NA	TGTGCCAGCAGTGACGGTGCCTGGGGGCTGAATTCACCCCTCCACTTT	CASSDGAWGLNSPLHF
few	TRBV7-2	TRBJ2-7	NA	TGTGCCAGCAGCTTAAGTAGGACTACTAACTACGAGCAGTACTTC	CASSLSRTTNYEQYF
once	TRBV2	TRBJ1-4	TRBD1	TGTGCCAGCAGGAGGCGGGGACAGGGGGATAGAAAACTGTTTTTT	CASRRRGQGDRKLFF
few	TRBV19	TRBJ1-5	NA	TGTGCCAGTAGTATGTGGGGTGGAAGCAATCAGCCCCAGCATTTT	CASSMWGGSNQPQHF
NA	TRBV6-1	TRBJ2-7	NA	TGTGCCAGCATTCCACAAAGCGGGTTCTACGAGCAGTACTTC	CASIPQSGFYEQYF
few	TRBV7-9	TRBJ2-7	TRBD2	TGTGCCAGCAGCTCAGGGACTAGCGGGGCCAGCTCCTACGAGCAGTACTTC	CASSSGTSGASSYEQYF
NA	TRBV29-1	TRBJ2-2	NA	TGCAGCGTTGTTCGGGACTGGAACACCGGGGAGCTGTTTTTT	CSVVRDWNTGELFF
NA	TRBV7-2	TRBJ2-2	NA	TGCGCCAGCAGCCGCAGAGACACCGGGGAGCTGTTTTTT	CASSRRDTGELFF
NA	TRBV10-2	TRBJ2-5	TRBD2	TGCGCCAGCAGGGGGACTAGCGGGAGCCAAGAGACCCAGTACTTC	CASRGTSGSQETQYF
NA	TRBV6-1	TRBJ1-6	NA	TGTGCCAGCAGGCCGGGATTATTGCTTTCACCCCTCCACTTT	CASRPGLLLSPLHF
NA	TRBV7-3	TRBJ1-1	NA	TGTGCCAGCAGCTTAGCGGTGGGCGACACTTTCTTT	CASSLAVGDTFF
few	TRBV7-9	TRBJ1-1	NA	TGTGCCAGCAGCCCTCGACACGGGTTTCAATCCCTTAACACTGAAGCTTTCTTT	CASSPRHGFQSLNTEAFF
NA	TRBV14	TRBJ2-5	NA	TGTGCCAGCAGCCACGTAGGCAAAGCGGCAGGGCTGGGGGAGACCCAGTACTTC	CASSHVGKAAGLGETQYF
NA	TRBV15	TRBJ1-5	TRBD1	TGTGCCACCAGCCGAGGTGCGACAGGGGATCAGCCCCAGCATTTT	CATSRGATGDQPQHF
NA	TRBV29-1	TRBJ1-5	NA	TGCAGGGAAGACACGCAGAGGCCCCAGCATTTT	CREDTQRPQHF
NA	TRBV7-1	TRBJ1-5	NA	TGTGCCAGCAGCTCACGACAGGTTAATCAGCCCCAGCATTTT	CASSSRQVNQPQHF
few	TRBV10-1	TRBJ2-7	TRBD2	TGCGCCAGCAGCGTAACCGGACTAGCGGGATTCTACGAGCAGTACTTC	CASSVTGLAGFYEQYF
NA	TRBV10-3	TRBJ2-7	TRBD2	TGTGCCATCGGGACTAGCGGGGAACCCTACGAGCAGTACTTC	CAIGTSGEPYEQYF
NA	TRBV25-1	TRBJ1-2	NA	TGTGCCAGCAGTGAACCGGGCAACTATGGCTACACCTTC	CASSEPGNYGYTF
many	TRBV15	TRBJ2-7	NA	TGTGCCACCAGCAGAGATCTCGGCGGGATATCGGGCGAGCAGTACTTC	CATSRDLGGISGEQYF
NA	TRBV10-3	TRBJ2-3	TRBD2	TGTGCCATCAGCCCAGTTGGCGGGAGTTCAGATACGCAGTATTTT	CAISPVGGSSDTQYF
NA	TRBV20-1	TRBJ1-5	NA	TGCAGTTTAGCGGGAGGGAGGAGACATAGCAATCAGCCCCAGCATTTT	CSLAGGRRHSNQPQHF
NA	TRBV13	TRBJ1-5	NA	TGTGCCAGCAGCTTAGGGGGGACGGGGGGACAGCCCCAGCATTTT	CASSLGGTGGQPQHF
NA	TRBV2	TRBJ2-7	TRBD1	TGCGCCAGCAGAGATTTGGGACAGGGCTCCGGCGAGCAGTACTTC	CASRDLGQGSGEQYF
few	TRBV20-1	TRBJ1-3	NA	TGCAGTGCTAGTACGTTGAGCTCTGGAAACACCATATATTTT	CSASTLSSGNTIYF
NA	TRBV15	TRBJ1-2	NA	TGTGCCACCAGCGTGCAGGGCTACTATGGCTACACCTTC	CATSVQGYYGYTF
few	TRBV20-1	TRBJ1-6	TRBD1	TGCAGTGCTAGAGACCTTACAGGGGATGGAGGACCCCTCCACTTT	CSARDLTGDGGPLHF
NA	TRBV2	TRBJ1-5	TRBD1	TGTGCCAGCAGTGGGGACAGGGTGGCGGGGCAGCCCCAGCATTTT	CASSGDRVAGQPQHF
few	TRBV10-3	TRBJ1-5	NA	TGTGCCATCAGTCCGGTAGCTGTTGCAAATCAGCCCCAGCATTTT	CAISPVAVANQPQHF
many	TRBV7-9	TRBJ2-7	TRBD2	TGTGCCAGCAGCCGGACTAGCGGGGCCTACGAGCAGTACTTC	CASSRTSGAYEQYF
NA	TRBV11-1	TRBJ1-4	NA	TGTGCCAGCAGCTTGGAAGGGTATAATGAAAAACTGTTTTTT	CASSLEGYNEKLFF
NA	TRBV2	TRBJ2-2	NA	TGTGCCAGCAGTGAATTGCGGGACGACACCGGGGAGCTGTTTTTT	CASSELRDDTGELFF
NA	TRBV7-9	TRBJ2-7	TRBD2	TGTGCCAGCAGACTAACTAGCGGGAGGATATACGAGCAGTACTTC	CASRLTSGRIYEQYF
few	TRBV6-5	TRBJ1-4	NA	TGTGCCAGCAGCCTCCCGGACCGCGAAAAACTGTTTTTT	CASSLPDREKLFF
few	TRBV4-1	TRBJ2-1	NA	TGCGCCAGCAGCCTGGGACCCTCGGAAGGCGATGAGCAGTTCTTC	CASSLGPSEGDEQFF
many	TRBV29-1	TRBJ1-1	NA	TGCAGCGTTTCGGGCTTCCCCATGAACACTGAAGCTTTCTTT	CSVSGFPMNTEAFF
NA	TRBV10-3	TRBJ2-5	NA	TGTGCCATCAGCGGGAGCTACCAAGAGACCCAGTACTTC	CAISGSYQETQYF